This entry describes one T cell receptor (beta chain). Its antigen is unknown. No base-level quality is on record; no much larger clone is a single base apart. This entry comes from a study of response to subunit inactivated influenza vaccine (dated by TCRdb to 2016 to 2019). For the study in its entirety: To follow how T cells responded to a trivalent subunit inactivated influenza vaccine, the researchers relied on deep quantitative profiling of the T cell receptor repertoire.

V is pared back by 9 bases and J by 0 bases, with 9 bases lying between the germline termini. The germline V gene provides CDR1 KGHDR and CDR2 SFDVKD. CDR3 length: 13 amino acids, cysteine to phenylalanine. Only the CDR3 part of the read is kept: 39 bases, read in frame from the first base. Receptor libraries were prepared by RT-PCR. Sequencing was performed on an Illumina HiSeq 2500. The raw public data were reprocessed by TCRdb itself: fastp quality trimming at Q25, MiXCR clonotype calling, in-frame beta chains only. For every CDR3 protein sequence, its rows merge into one entry that carries the most common genes and DNA. The table for this sample lists around 850,000 distinct CDR3 sequences; less than 20% of them were counted only once. 9.5% to 13% of the sample rests with the top ten. Study-level results and caveats: The authors suggested that each seasonal influenza vaccination may recruit only a limited number of new T cells.

The clonotype comes from a man in his fifties who received an inactivated influenza vaccine. Donor details come from another sample of the same person, matched by shared clones. The chain is encoded by TRBV24-1 joined to TRBJ2-3; tentative D gene TRBD2, with 6 bases matching. Sequenced here: PBMCs from blood, sampled about 5 days after vaccination. The nucleotide sequence reads TGTGCCACCGCTAGCGCTAGCACAGATACGCAGTATTTT. It translates to CATASASTDTQYF.